This T cell receptor beta chain appears in the sequencing data of a study of T cells in localized non-small cell lung cancer. General study results and limits: Appearances in adjacent lung were noted for a median roughly 50 of the top 100 tumor clones.

Points on this clone: Antigen unknown.

With 3 bases removed from V and 0 bases from J, the gap between germline ends came to 5 bases. CDR3 length equals 14 residues. The germline V gene has CDR1 MNHGY and CDR2 SAAAGT. Data came from immunoSEQ multiplex PCR; TCRdb stores just in-frame clones and leaves some out. The sample lists some 1,300 clones, less than 35% seen once, with roughly 12% in the top ten. Lung tissue at least 2 cm from the tumor margin was confirmed free of atypia. This TCR was recovered from a male donor at least 60 years old with stage I squamous cell lung carcinoma. V gene TRBV6-8 combines with J gene TRBJ1-4, with D uncertain. The sequences come from normal lung tissue next to the tumor, collected before any cancer treatment. The CDR3 nucleotides read TGTGCCAGCAGTTATTATGCAACTAATGAAAAACTGTTTTTT. Protein sequence: CASSYYATNEKLFF.